Below, 11 T cell receptor beta chains from the same sample are listed, as sequenced in a study of blood T cell repertoires in COVID-19. The table came from immunoSEQ multiplex PCR; TCRdb's copy has only in-frame clones and leaves some out. The data hold more than 200,000 clones, with approximately 90% observed a single time. What was sequenced was PBMCs or T cells enriched from blood (not recorded which). These TCRs come from a woman aged 25 to 45 with acute COVID-19.

The CDR3: CASFAGSSRYEQYF. The CDR3 bases are TGCGCCAGCTTTGCCGGGAGCAGCCGCTACGAGCAGTACTTC. This sequence joins TRBV4-3 and TRBJ2-7; a weak D match, TRBD2 (6 bases). The CDR3 spans 14 residues. The V gene lost 8 bases and the J gene lost 3 bases, with 17 bases spanning the gap. The germline gives CDR1 LGHNA, CDR2 YSLEER.

The chain recombines TRBV27 with TRBJ2-3; maybe TRBD1 (5 bases). Trimming left V 5 bases short and J 2 bases short, with 14 bases between. The CDR3 length is 15 residues. Germline assignment: CDR1 MNHEY and CDR2 SMNVEV (reference sequence). The CDR3 loop reads CASSPGSPLTDTQYF. In DNA form, the CDR3 reads TGTGCCAGCAGTCCAGGGTCCCCCCTCACAGATACGCAGTATTTT.

A single count supports this clone. The gene calls are TRBV18 and TRBJ2-3; 7 bases match TRBD2. The V segment lost 3 bases and the J segment 5 bases; nucleotides outside the gene matches: 11. Germline V gives CDR1 KGHSH, CDR2 LQKENI. This CDR3 has 16 residues. Here the CDR3 reads CASSPSGAGRRDTQYF. CDR3 nucleotides: TGTGCCAGCTCACCGAGCGGGGCGGGGCGTAGAGATACGCAGTATTTT.

The chain has TRBV4-1 and TRBJ1-6; TRBD1 agrees at 12 bases. J lost 5 bases, V lost 5 bases, and 13 bases had no gene match. The CDR3 runs to 19 residues. Germline V lookup: CDR1 MGHRA, CDR2 YSYEKL. CDR3 sequence: CASSKGTGGAGTNNSPLHF. The CDR3 DNA reads TGCGCCAGCAGCAAGGGGACAGGGGGCGCGGGAACCAATAATTCACCCCTCCACTTT.

The V call is TRBV28, the J call TRBJ1-2; no clear D. Germline V gene data show CDR1 as MDHEN and CDR2 as SYDVKM. The CDR3 spans 13 residues. V was cut by 3 bases and J by 4 bases, with 9 bases left in between. CDR3 DNA: TGTGCCAGCAGTTTTGGAGGATCCTATGGCTACACCTTC. Protein product: CASSFGGSYGYTF.

This clone was recorded once. The chain carries TRBV7-3 and TRBJ2-5; 7 bases match TRBD2. Germline V CDR1 and CDR2: SGHTA, FQGTGA. The CDR3 loop spans 15 amino acids. Trimming took 4 bases from V and 1 from J; bases not matched to a gene: 6. CDR3 DNA: TGTGCCAGCAGCTCCCAGCGGGGACCCCAAGAGACCCAGTACTTC. Its translation is CASSSQRGPQETQYF.

The DNA for the CDR3 is TGTGCCATCAGTGCACAGGCTGCAACTAATGAAAAACTGTTTTTT. Amino acid sequence: CAISAQAATNEKLFF. V usage is TRBV10-3 and J usage is TRBJ1-4; weak D call: TRBD1 (5 bases). V lost 4 bases, J lost 0 bases, and 9 bases lay in between. The CDR3 has 15 residues. Germline lookup yields CDR1 ENHRY and CDR2 SYGVKD.

CDR3 nucleotides: TGTGCCTGGAGTGGGTGGGGACTCTCTGGGGCCAACGTCCTGACTTTC. Translated, it gives CAWSGWGLSGANVLTF. The gene calls are TRBV30 and TRBJ2-6; TRBD2 might be the D (6 bases). Looked up from germline, CDR1 is GTSNPN and CDR2 is SVGIG (reference sequence). V shed 1 base and J shed 0 bases, with 10 bases lying between them. This CDR3 has 16 residues.

This chain links TRBV28 with TRBJ2-1; 12 positions match TRBD2. The J segment lost 8 bases and the V segment lost 6 bases, leaving 8 bases of the junction unmatched. The CDR3 is made up of 15 amino acids. Germline CDR1 reads MDHEN; CDR2 reads SYDVKM. CDR3 bases: TGTGCCAGCAGCCTGACTAGCGGGAGTACCTATGAGCAGTTCTTC. Protein product: CASSLTSGSTYEQFF. Based on the CDR3 plus reference TRBV28 and TRBJ2-1, the full variable domain is DVKVTQSSRYLVKRTGEKVFLECVQDMDHENMFWYRQDPGLGLRLIYFSYDVKMKEKGDIPEGYSVSREKKERFSLILESASTNQTSMYLCASSLTSGSTYEQFFGPGTRLTVL.

V and J are TRBV19 and TRBJ2-2; D gene unclear. V lost 10 bases and J 5 bases, leaving 20 bases between the germline ends. CDR3 length: 15 amino acids. The V gene's germline CDR1 is LNHDA and CDR2 SQIVND (reference sequence). The CDR3 DNA follows: TGTGCCACCCCGAATCCGTCTCTCGGGACCGGGGAGCTGTTTTTT. The encoded protein is CATPNPSLGTGELFF. Drawing the rest from reference TRBV19 and TRBJ2-2, the complete variable domain is DGGITQSPKYLFRKEGQNVTLSCEQNLNHDAMYWYRQDPGQGLRLIYYSQIVNDFQKGDIAEGYSVSREKKESFPLTVTSAQKNPTAFYLCATPNPSLGTGELFFGEGSRLTVL.

V is TRBV19 and J is TRBJ2-2, with 7 bases that match TRBD1. In germline, CDR1 is LNHDA, CDR2 SQIVND (reference sequence). This CDR3 is built from 15 residues. Unmatched junction bases numbered 3, after V lost 4 bases and J lost 1 base. The CDR3 sequence is CASSKDRMNTGELFF. CDR3 sequence (DNA): TGTGCCAGTAGTAAGGACAGGATGAACACCGGGGAGCTGTTTTTT. The full variable domain, rest sourced from reference TRBV19 and TRBJ2-2, is DGGITQSPKYLFRKEGQNVTLSCEQNLNHDAMYWYRQDPGQGLRLIYYSQIVNDFQKGDIAEGYSVSREKKESFPLTVTSAQKNPTAFYLCASSKDRMNTGELFFGEGSRLTVL.